Included here is one T cell receptor beta chain sequence, with context. No antigen is known for it. At one end, the junction sequence differs from germline, possibly due to a read error. This sample is part of a study of cytomegalovirus exposure and HLA in healthy donors (dated by TCRdb to 2016 to 2017). For the wider study: In an earlier analysis of some 610 of the donors, 250 to 350 Gb of sequence data and about 110 million unique TCR beta sequences from approximately 180 million T cells were reported. Around 330 gigabases of sequencing data and roughly 80 million unique TCR sequences made up an early release that covered about 640 HLA-typed donors. Among the roughly 380 genotyped donors, under 90% belonged to the genetic ancestry cluster associated with self-reported Caucasian donors. The study aimed to test whether signatures of past pathogen exposure could be identified by cataloging public T cell receptors. The study used immunosequencing to profile the T cell repertoires of about 670 subjects and linked those repertoires to cytomegalovirus serostatus. In addition to the first cohort of approximately 670 subjects, a separate validation cohort of 100 to 150 different subjects was used. To predict cytomegalovirus infection status, the study combined high-throughput TCR immunosequencing, statistical association of individual TCRs with disease status, and machine learning. A later analysis re-examined previously published TCR beta repertoires from more than 650 donors and added high-resolution HLA genotyping to investigate patterns of TCR occurrence. The later analysis used no new phenotypic data to find candidate immune exposures, relying instead on TCR beta sequences and their occurrence across donors. In an earlier analysis of a few hundred of the donors, high-throughput TCR beta sequencing was used to judge whether each TCR beta V gene segment behaved as functional or pseudogenic. Donor age, sex, ethnicity and CMV serostatus were compiled together with the repertoire data. A later genetic analysis took genome-wide SNP genotypes for about 65% of the 666 donors and used that subset as a discovery cohort. All discovery cohort repertoires had been generated using a single sequencing platform. Class I and class II HLA loci were covered by the typing at four-digit resolution. Typing coverage varied by locus: 629-630 donors for A, B, C, DRB1 and DQB1; about 520 for DQA1; 600 to 610 for DPA1; more than 450 for DPB1. A few DR-DQ haplotypes were treated as single units for association and clustering because of strong linkage in the cohort. Among roughly 370 genotyped donors of the cohort, an average of approximately 240,000 unique TCR beta nucleotide sequences were sequenced per donor, about a sixth of them non-productive. Overall results and qualifications from the work: In an earlier analysis of approximately 590 of the donors, most TCR beta V segments appeared in productive rearrangements about 87% or about 30% of the time, broadly matching IMGT annotations. Most TCR sequences were observed very rarely across donors, whereas some public TCRs were present in many individuals. Because HLA typing was unavailable for some donors at each locus, only the typed subset was used in association tests. Linkage disequilibrium might explain the correlated functional status among segregating V segments, but an unknown experimental factor could not be ruled out. According to a later analysis, parvovirus B19, influenza, CMV and Epstein-Barr virus appeared linked to several top co-occurrence clusters. This cohort had only TCR beta chains sequenced, and the lack of alpha or paired-chain data limited which features could be detected. A further reported finding was that TCR beta sequences accurately predicted the HLA-A and HLA-B alleles for most subjects in the first cohort. The only immune exposure information available for the cohort was CMV serostatus. Presence/absence analyses assumed roughly uniform sequencing depth across donors, an assumption that may not hold. The 87-base-pair reads could not distinguish some IMGT-functional V segments, including TRBV6-2 and TRBV6-3, so those segments were excluded. A cluster of highly shared sequence variants was judged likely to represent a technical artifact of the sequencing pipeline. Because counts were too low, 15 to 20 rarely observed V segments, including chromosome 9 orphons, were excluded from the earlier analysis of 587 of the donors. In a later genetic analysis, fewer N-insertions in productive TCRs were reported among donors in an Asian-associated ancestry cluster than the roughly 700-donor mean. The classifier was reported to diagnose cytomegalovirus status with high specificity and sensitivity in both the original cohort and the validation cohort. In the study, 150 to 200 TCR beta chains were listed as associated with cytomegalovirus. In a later analysis, TCR association rates were found to vary across HLA loci, with the most associated TCRs seen for DRB1 alleles and the fewest for HLA-C alleles. In vitro tests confirmed that a few of the cytomegalovirus-associated TCR beta chains recognize cytomegalovirus antigens. According to a later analysis, most CMV-associated TCR beta chains appeared to be HLA-restricted, and the HLA associations seemed to be driven largely by CMV exposure. When HLA alleles, especially DR and DQ, strongly co-occurred, TCR associations were difficult to assign to individual alleles. Specific HLA alleles were associated with 16,951 TCR beta sequences at a false discovery rate of 0.05 in a later analysis. The authors suggested that the approach could potentially be extended to other disease states and immunological phenotypes. In a later analysis, HLA-associated TCR beta chains showed more clonal expansion and lower generation probabilities than non-associated chains that were equally common. A later genetic analysis associated a missense DCLRE1C variant with V-gene and J-gene trimming of TCR beta chains, and an independent cohort replicated the association.

Library creation used the immunoSEQ multiplex PCR assay. For the multiplex PCR, a mixture combining 60 forward primers for TCR Vbeta segments and 13 reverse primers for TCR Jbeta segments was used. Amplification of the CDR3 region of rearranged TCR beta genes was performed with a multiplex PCR assay on genomic DNA. The amplified TCR beta libraries were sequenced on the Illumina HiSeq System as 87-base-pair reads. The paper's processing steps were these. Across the 500 to 750 repertoires, a later analysis counted 80 million or so unique TCR beta chains, around 10 million of which were shared by at least two donors. A nearest-neighbor algorithm error-corrected the raw reads and collapsed the reads into unique sequences, merging closely related sequences to remove PCR and sequencing errors. CDR3 sequences were aligned to IMGT reference sequences to assign V, D and J gene segments. Each retained sequence needed at least a six-nucleotide match to both a V gene segment and a J gene segment. A rearrangement counted as productive if the CDR3 had no stop codons and remained in frame with V and J, and every other rearrangement counted as non-productive. Following IMGT convention, CDR3 was defined as the stretch from the second conserved V-encoded cysteine up to the conserved J-encoded phenylalanine. The earlier analysis of 500 to 750 of the donors excluded any sequence lacking an unambiguous match to a single V gene segment. In an earlier analysis of several hundred of the donors, V segments were called functional above 56.7% productive rearrangements and were called segregating when the between-donor standard deviation exceeded 5%. A statistical classification framework was built for diagnosing cytomegalovirus status from the catalog of TCR beta chain sequences. V and J gene assignment, in a later analysis, came from comparing TCR nucleotide sequences with IMGT/GENE-DB human TR gene sequences. In a later analysis, CDR3 sequences and most-parsimonious VDJ recombination scenarios were assigned using the TCRdist pipeline. A later analysis defined each TCR beta chain by its CDR3 amino acid sequence plus V-gene family, and excluded reads lacking a unique V-gene family. As a way to deal with suspected cross-contamination and a sequencing artifact, a later analysis dropped 450 to 600 nucleotide sequences that were highly shared and had low generation probability. In a later analysis, a clonal expansion index for each public chain was calculated from normalized within-repertoire ranks of inferred template counts. A later analysis computed generation probabilities with a VDJ recombination model fitted to out-of-frame rearrangements, and checked the results against IGoR. Hypergeometric tests were used in a later analysis to score TCR-TCR, TCR-HLA and TCR-CMV co-occurrence, with a repertoire-size bias correction applied to the TCR pairs. In a later analysis, false discovery rates were estimated by permuting HLA or CMV assignments 20 times. In a later analysis, co-occurring TCRs were grouped using DBSCAN, and TCRdist sequence similarity was added for clustering within HLA-allele-positive subsets. Repertoires with fewer than 30,000 or more than 120,000 public chains were left out of co-occurrence clustering, as were five repertoires with anomalous nucleotide sharing. Sourced from immuneACCESS, this table was stored by TCRdb with only in-frame sequences that have V and J called. A share of the clones is absent; for the studies checked, an unresolved V gene accounts for under half, and the remainder has no known explanation. V, J and clone size reflect that table, while D and trimming were determined from the DNA. The sample table holds some 120,000 clones, of which approximately 80% were seen once. About 2.7% of the sample rests with the top ten.

Via the germline V gene (reference sequence), CDR1 is SEHNR and CDR2 FQNEAQ. The CDR3 starts with the cysteine, ends with the phenylalanine, and has 11 residues. Kept here is only the CDR3 DNA, which spans 33 bases and is read in frame from base 1. In total, over 600 healthy bone marrow donors made up the cohort. At the time of sampling, every cohort member was nominally healthy, though immune exposures that went unrecorded were likely present. The donor tested CMV seropositive, placing the donor among the roughly 270 seropositive members of the cohort. A peripheral blood sample was provided by each donor, and peripheral blood mononuclear cells were used for TCR beta sequencing. The Qiagen DNeasy Blood Extraction Kit was used to extract genomic DNA from the blood cell samples.

This receptor was taken from a woman under 30 in good health and CMV-seropositive. Sequencing used PBMCs. The V gene is TRBV7-9 and the J gene is TRBJ1-4, with the D gene call left open. At the DNA level, the sequence is TGTTCCAGCAGCTTTCTTGAAAAACTGTTTTTT. Its protein product is CSSSFLEKLFF.